Only a few counts were recorded for the clone carrying this TCR beta chain. Sequencing used immunoSEQ multiplex PCR; TCRdb keeps in-frame clones, though not all of them. The data hold tens of thousands of clones, with 65% to 85% observed a single time. This specimen belongs to a study of control samples from healthy donors and cancer patients. CDR3 length equals 15 residues. The germline V gene encodes CDR1 GTSNPN and CDR2 SVGIG (reference sequence). The V end lost 1 base, the J end lost 0 bases, and 12 bases lay between the germline ends. The chain uses TRBV30 and TRBJ1-2; D not certain. The sequence came from a man aged 65-85 years with lung cancer. The sample comprised PBMCs. The CDR3 sequence is CAWSARRDTNYGYTF. The CDR3 DNA is TGTGCCTGGAGTGCCCGGAGGGATACTAACTATGGCTACACCTTC.